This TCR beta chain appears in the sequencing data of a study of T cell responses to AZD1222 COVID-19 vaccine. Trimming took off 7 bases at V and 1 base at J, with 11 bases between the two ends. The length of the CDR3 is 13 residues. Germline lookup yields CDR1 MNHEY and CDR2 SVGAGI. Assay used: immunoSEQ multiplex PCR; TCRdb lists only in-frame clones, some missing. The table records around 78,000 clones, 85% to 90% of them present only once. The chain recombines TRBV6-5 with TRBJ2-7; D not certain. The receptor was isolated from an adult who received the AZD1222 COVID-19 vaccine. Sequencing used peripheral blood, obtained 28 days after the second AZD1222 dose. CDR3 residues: CASTPSRSYEQYF. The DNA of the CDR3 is TGTGCCAGCACCCCATCCAGGTCCTACGAGCAGTACTTC.